Detailed here is one T cell receptor (beta chain). This sample stems from a study of blood T cell repertoires in COVID-19. Study summary: Researchers got acute and convalescent COVID-19 samples from the United States, Italy and Spain. T cells, B-cell-depleted T cells, or PBMCs provided the cDNA or gDNA that served as material.

In the study's own analysis: For nucleated cells, counts were estimated from reference gene primer amplification. Sequencing used immunoSEQ multiplex PCR; TCRdb keeps in-frame clones, though not all of them. V and J calls and clone size are as listed in that table; D and trimming were resolved from the DNA. The sample records about 130,000 clones, roughly four fifths being singletons. The CDR3 loop spans 14 amino acids. V was clipped by 4 bases and J by 5 bases; unmatched bases: 5. Germline V gene data show CDR1 as MGHRA and CDR2 as YSYEKL. This receptor was obtained from a human donor in a cohort sampled during active COVID-19. The genes are TRBV4-1 and TRBJ2-5; 9 nucleotides line up with TRBD1. What was sequenced was peripheral blood. The CDR3 sequence: CASSPGTGYETQYF. CDR3 DNA: TGCGCCAGCAGCCCAGGGACAGGGTACGAGACCCAGTACTTC.